The next 18 T cell receptor beta chains were all read from a single sample in a study of blood T cell repertoires in COVID-19. Only in-frame clones appear in the TCRdb table, and some are missing; sequencing was by immunoSEQ multiplex PCR. The repertoire holds more than 200,000 clones, about 80% seen once, with about 5.3% in the top ten. Sequenced sample: peripheral blood. The receptors here all came from a woman of 80 years or more with active or convalescent COVID-19.

This rearrangement joins TRBV19 to TRBJ2-5, with 10 bases aligning to TRBD1. The CDR3 extends over 15 amino acids. Trimming removed 5 bases from V and 5 bases from J; junction bases left unmatched: 8. Germline V gene sequence: CDR1 LNHDA, CDR2 SQIVND (reference sequence). CDR3: CASSQRQGAMETQYF. The CDR3 region has the DNA TGTGCCAGTAGTCAAAGACAGGGGGCTATGGAGACCCAGTACTTC.

The rearrangement uses TRBV10-1 and TRBJ2-1; 8 bases are a match to TRBD2. CDR3 length: 14 amino acids. The V and J ends lost 4 bases and 4 bases, in that order; junction bases with no gene match: 3. Germline lookup yields CDR1 WNHNN and CDR2 SYGVQD (reference sequence). The CDR3 DNA follows: TGCGCCAGCAGTGTGGTAGCGGGGTACAATGAGCAGTTCTTC. Protein product: CASSVVAGYNEQFF.

Only a few counts were recorded for this clone. The gene calls are TRBV19 and TRBJ2-2; D ambiguous. There are 12 residues in the CDR3. The V and J ends lost 9 bases and 2 bases respectively, with 7 bases between them. CDR1 is LNHDA, CDR2 SQIVND, per germline (reference sequence). CDR3 sequence: CASTENTGELFF. In nucleotides, the CDR3 is TGTGCCAGCACAGAAAACACCGGGGAGCTGTTTTTT.

This chain uses TRBV30 with TRBJ1-1; TRBD1 might be the D (6 bases). The CDR3 runs to 12 residues. Trimming pared 4 bases from V and 4 bases from J, leaving 10 bases between. CDR1 is GTSNPN, CDR2 SVGIG, per germline (reference sequence). CDR3 DNA sequence: TGTGCCTGGAACAGGGTGAGCACTGAAGCTTTCTTT. Translated, it gives CAWNRVSTEAFF.

This sequence joins TRBV2 and TRBJ2-2; TRBD2 agrees at 8 bases. Germline CDR1 and CDR2: SNHLY and FYNNEI. The CDR3 length is 14 residues. The V gene end was trimmed by 4 bases and the J gene end by 5 bases; junction bases not matched to a gene: 3. CDR3 bases: TGTGCCAGCAGTGTAAAGCGGGGGACCGGGGAGCTGTTTTTT. Translation: CASSVKRGTGELFF.

The rearrangement links TRBV2 to TRBJ1-3, with D perhaps TRBD1 (5 bases). V was pared by 6 bases and J by 0 bases, with 12 bases between. Germline V lookup: CDR1 SNHLY, CDR2 FYNNEI. The CDR3 covers 15 residues. The CDR3 region has the DNA TGTGCCAGCAGCATACAGGCGACCTCTGGAAACACCATATATTTT. Amino acids: CASSIQATSGNTIYF. Filled out from reference TRBV2 and TRBJ1-3, the complete variable domain reads EPEVTQTPSHQVTQMGQEVILRCVPISNHLYFYWYRQILGQKVEFLVSFYNNEISEKSEIFDDQFSVERPDGSNFTLKIRSTKLEDSAMYFCASSIQATSGNTIYFGEGSWLTVV.

V and J are TRBV27 and TRBJ2-6; D call uncertain. CDR3 length equals 17 residues. Between the trimmed V and J ends, which lost 1 base and 0 bases, there was a span of 10 bases. Germline-derived CDR1 and CDR2 are MNHEY and SMNVEV (reference sequence). Written as DNA, the CDR3 is TGTGCCAGCAGTTTATGGTCCGGTAACTCTGGGGCCAACGTCCTGACTTTC. Its translation: CASSLWSGNSGANVLTF. The variable domain in full, completed from reference TRBV27 and TRBJ2-6, reads EAQVTQNPRYLITVTGKKLTVTCSQNMNHEYMSWYRQDPGLGLRQIYYSMNVEVTDKGDVPEGYKVSRKEKRNFPLILESPSPNQTSLYFCASSLWSGNSGANVLTFGAGSRLTVL.

The chain employs TRBV3-1 (or the pseudogene TRBV3-2) and TRBJ2-5, with 13 bases lining up with TRBD2. There are 18 residues in the CDR3. Losses at the gene ends were 4 bases for V and 0 bases for J; bases not matched to a gene: 8. Germline CDR1 is LGHDT and CDR2 is YNNKEL (reference sequence). The CDR3 protein is CASSLGLAGDQYQETQYF. The CDR3 DNA follows: TGTGCCAGCAGCCTAGGACTAGCGGGGGACCAGTACCAAGAGACCCAGTACTTC.

The V call is TRBV7-9, the J call TRBJ2-7; 7 positions match TRBD1. The junction had 6 bases not matched to a gene; V was cut back by 0 bases and J by 10 bases. The germline gives CDR1 SEHNR, CDR2 FQNEAQ (reference sequence). This CDR3 has 13 amino acids. Here the CDR3 reads CASSLAGQIDQYF. In nucleotides, the CDR3 is TGTGCCAGCAGCTTAGCGGGACAGATCGACCAGTACTTC.

The genes are TRBV3-1 (or the pseudogene TRBV3-2) and TRBJ2-1; 8 bases line up with TRBD2. J lost 4 bases, V lost 1 base, and 6 bases had no gene match. Germline CDR1 and CDR2: LGHDT and YNNKEL (reference sequence). This CDR3 has 16 residues. The CDR3 reads CASSQGSGSTYNEQFF. In nucleotides, the CDR3 is TGTGCCAGCAGCCAAGGGAGCGGGAGTACGTACAATGAGCAGTTCTTC.

The chain employs TRBV7-2 and TRBJ1-2; the match to TRBD1 covers 7 bases. The CDR3 extends over 15 amino acids. Germline CDR1 reads SGHTA; CDR2 reads FQGNSA. V shed 5 bases and J 2 bases; nucleotides not matched to a gene: 8. The CDR3 DNA reads as TGTGCCAGCAGCGTCCCCGGGACAGCCAACTATGGCTACACCTTC. Encoded protein: CASSVPGTANYGYTF.

This chain uses TRBV6-6 with TRBJ2-7, with 7 bases identical to TRBD1. The V gene's germline CDR1 is MNHNY and CDR2 SVGAGI (reference sequence). This CDR3 contains 14 residues. V shed 1 base, J shed 3 bases, and the junction held 3 bases outside the gene matches. The CDR3: CASSYYGQDYEQYF. The CDR3 DNA reads as TGTGCCAGCAGTTACTACGGACAGGACTACGAGCAGTACTTC.

This chain uses TRBV24-1 with TRBJ2-2, with 7 bases aligning to TRBD1. The CDR3 is 17 residues long. V was pared by 9 bases and J by 0 bases, with 12 bases of the junction left unmatched. The germline gives CDR1 KGHDR, CDR2 SFDVKD. DNA of the CDR3: TGTGCCACCTCCACACATACAGGGGTTTCGAACACCGGGGAGCTGTTTTTT. It yields the protein CATSTHTGVSNTGELFF.

This clone appeared a few times. V is TRBV5-1 and J is TRBJ1-2, with TRBD1 identical over 10 bases. CDR1 and CDR2 from the germline V gene are SGHRS and YFSETQ. With 4 bases clipped from V and 8 bases from J, the junction kept 17 bases outside the gene matches. CDR3 length equals 17 residues. CDR3 protein: CASSLNRGTGVSPGYTF. In nucleotides, the CDR3 is TGCGCCAGCAGCCTGAACCGGGGGACAGGGGTCTCCCCGGGCTACACCTTC.

Concerning this clone itself: The junction shows a germline mismatch at one end, possibly a read error. This chain links TRBV3-1 (or the pseudogene TRBV3-2) with TRBJ2-7; the D gene is possibly TRBD1 (5 bases). The V gene's germline CDR1 is LGHDT and CDR2 YNNKEL (reference sequence). This CDR3 region has 12 residues. Here the CDR3 reads CASSQDRAVTDF. The CDR3 DNA sequence: TGTGCCAGCAGCCAAGACCGGGCGGTGACAGACTTC.

This clone was seen many times. This chain connects TRBV24-1 to TRBJ2-7; unclear D gene. The CDR3 has 15 residues. V lost 3 bases to trimming and J lost 3 bases, with 14 bases between them. Germline V gene sequence: CDR1 KGHDR, CDR2 SFDVKD. The CDR3 DNA sequence: TGTGCCACCAGTGATCCCCAGACATCCATCTACGAGCAGTACTTC. Translated: CATSDPQTSIYEQYF.

The count of this clone is one. The gene calls are TRBV5-4 and TRBJ2-7; perhaps TRBD2 as D (6 bases). The V gene lost 2 bases and the J gene lost 0 bases, with 12 bases spanning the gap. Germline values: CDR1 SGHNT, CDR2 YYREEE (reference sequence). The CDR3 totals 15 residues. CDR3 loop: CASSLQRAGSYEQYF. CDR3 in DNA: TGTGCCAGCAGCTTACAGCGGGCAGGCTCCTACGAGCAGTACTTC. The full variable domain, rest sourced from reference TRBV5-4 and TRBJ2-7, is ETGVTQSPTHLIKTRGQQVTLRCSSQSGHNTVSWYQQALGQGPQFIFQYYREEENGRGNFPPRFSGLQFPNYSSELNVNALELDDSALYLCASSLQRAGSYEQYFGPGTRLTVT.

This clone was picked up a small number of times. The chain has TRBV5-8 and TRBJ1-2, with 8 positions matching TRBD1. Germline trimming cut 4 bases from V and 8 bases from J; bases unmatched to any gene: 10. The germline CDR1 and CDR2 sequences are SGHTS and YDEGEE. This CDR3 spans 14 amino acids. The CDR3 coding sequence is TGTGCCAGCAGCCAATCCGGACAGGGTAGCGGCTACACCTTC. This sequence encodes CASSQSGQGSGYTF.